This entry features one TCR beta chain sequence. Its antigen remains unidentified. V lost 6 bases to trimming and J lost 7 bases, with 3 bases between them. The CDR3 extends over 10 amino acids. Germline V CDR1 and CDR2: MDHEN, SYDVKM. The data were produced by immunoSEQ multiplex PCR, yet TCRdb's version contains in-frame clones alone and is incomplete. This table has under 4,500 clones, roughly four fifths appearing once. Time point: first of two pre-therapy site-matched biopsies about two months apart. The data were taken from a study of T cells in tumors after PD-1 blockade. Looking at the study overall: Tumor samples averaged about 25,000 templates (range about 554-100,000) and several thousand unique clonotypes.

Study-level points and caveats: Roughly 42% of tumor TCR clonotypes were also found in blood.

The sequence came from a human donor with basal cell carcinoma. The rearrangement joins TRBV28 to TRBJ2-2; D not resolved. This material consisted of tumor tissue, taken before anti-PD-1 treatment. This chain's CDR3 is CASSHGELFF. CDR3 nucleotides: TGTGCCAGCAGCCACGGGGAGCTGTTTTTT.